These 12 T cell receptor beta chains were sequenced from one sample in a study of neoadjuvant anti-PD-1 for oral cavity cancer (dated by TCRdb to the early 2020s). The label giving this sample's time point can be read as: after neoadjuvant nivolumab, at surgical resection. To prepare the library, the immunoSEQ multiplex PCR assay was applied. TCRdb's version of the immuneACCESS table is confined to in-frame rearrangements and falls short of the full clone set. An unresolved V gene accounts for under half of the shortfall where checked; the remainder is of unknown origin. For this sample the table gives 8,000 to 10,000 clones, of which 70% were detected only once. Roughly 2.9% of the sample goes to the ten largest clones. Specimen: PBMCs, collected after nivolumab (anti-PD-1) treatment. Receptors originate from a person between 35 and 79 years old with oral cavity squamous cell carcinoma.

The V and J genes are TRBV5-5 and TRBJ1-2; 10 bases map to TRBD1. CDR1 is SGHKS and CDR2 is YYEKEE in the germline V gene (reference sequence). The length of the CDR3 is 15 residues. V was pared by 3 bases and J by 5 bases, with 7 bases of the junction left unmatched. Here the CDR3 reads CASSSGQGEWYGYTF. The CDR3 DNA reads TGTGCCAGCAGCTCAGGACAGGGGGAGTGGTATGGCTACACCTTC.

Only a few counts were recorded for this clone. The chain joins TRBV19 to TRBJ2-7; TRBD2 matches at 7 bases. CDR1 and CDR2 (germline): LNHDA, SQIVND (reference sequence). V was pared by 5 bases and J by 5 bases, with 12 bases of the junction left unmatched. This CDR3 is 15 amino acids long. The CDR3 is CASSQTSSILDEQYF. CDR3 DNA: TGTGCCAGTAGTCAGACTAGCTCAATCTTGGACGAGCAGTACTTC.

This chain uses TRBV19 with TRBJ1-2; D call uncertain. The CDR3 loop spans 11 amino acids. CDR1 is LNHDA and CDR2 is SQIVND in the germline V gene (reference sequence). V was pared by 6 bases and J by 4 bases, with 6 bases between. CDR3 DNA sequence: TGTGCCAGTAGCACATCCTATGGCTACACCTTC. The encoded protein is CASSTSYGYTF. The full variable domain, in which reference TRBV19 and TRBJ1-2 provide the parts outside the CDR3, is DGGITQSPKYLFRKEGQNVTLSCEQNLNHDAMYWYRQDPGQGLRLIYYSQIVNDFQKGDIAEGYSVSREKKESFPLTVTSAQKNPTAFYLCASSTSYGYTFGSGTRLTVV.

The chain links TRBV6-1 to TRBJ2-5, with a possible D match to TRBD2 (6 bases). Germline values: CDR1 MNHNS, CDR2 SASEGT. CDR3 size: 13 residues. With 8 bases removed from V and 1 base from J, the gap between germline ends came to 11 bases. This CDR3 reads CASRRAVQETQYF. CDR3 nucleotide sequence: TGTGCCAGCCGGAGGGCGGTCCAAGAGACCCAGTACTTC.

The CDR3 here is CASSLARGPPLHF. The CDR3 nucleotides read TGTGCCAGCAGCTTAGCCCGGGGGCCTCCCCTCCACTTT. The chain combines TRBV7-9 with TRBJ1-6; D may be TRBD1 (6 bases). This CDR3 is built from 13 residues. Trimming pared 0 bases from V and 13 bases from J, leaving 10 bases between. In germline, CDR1 is SEHNR, CDR2 FQNEAQ (reference sequence).

This clone was counted a few times. The V gene is TRBV28, the J gene TRBJ2-2; D possibly corresponds to TRBD2 (7 bases). This CDR3 comprises 16 residues. Germline V gives CDR1 MDHEN, CDR2 SYDVKM. Trimming left V 5 bases short and J 1 base short, with 14 bases between. Written as DNA, the CDR3 is TGTGCCAGCAGTACCCAGGGGAGGGAGAACACCGGGGAGCTGTTTTTT. Translated, it gives CASSTQGRENTGELFF.

The rearrangement joins TRBV29-1 to TRBJ1-3; the D gene is possibly TRBD1 (5 bases). Germline CDR1 SQVTM, CDR2 ANQGSEA. This CDR3 is 11 amino acids long. Trimming removed 6 bases at V and 3 bases at J, with 6 bases between. The CDR3 DNA is TGCAGCGTAGGACATGGAAACACCATATATTTT. It yields the protein CSVGHGNTIYF.

There are a few counts of this clone. The rearrangement links TRBV5-4 to TRBJ2-6, with a tentative D call TRBD1 (5 bases). V gave up 4 bases and J gave up 0 bases, with 8 bases separating them. This CDR3 has 15 residues. Germline-derived CDR1 and CDR2 are SGHNT and YYREEE (reference sequence). The CDR3 here is CASSLRDSGANVLTF. DNA of the CDR3: TGTGCCAGCAGCCTCAGGGACTCTGGGGCCAACGTCCTGACTTTC.

This sequence joins TRBV19 and TRBJ1-2; a weak D match, TRBD1 (6 bases). The germline CDR1 and CDR2 sequences are LNHDA and SQIVND (reference sequence). The V end lost 9 bases, the J end lost 4 bases, and 15 bases lay between the germline ends. The CDR3 loop spans 13 amino acids. CDR3: CASTVQGTYGYTF. CDR3 DNA: TGTGCCAGCACAGTACAGGGCACCTATGGCTACACCTTC.

V and J are TRBV7-9 and TRBJ2-3; 11 bases line up with TRBD2. V shed 5 bases, J shed 2 bases, and the junction held 3 bases outside the gene matches. The CDR3 is 15 residues long. Looked up from germline, CDR1 is SEHNR and CDR2 is FQNEAQ (reference sequence). Written as DNA, the CDR3 is TGTGCCAGCAGCCTACTAGCGGGAGCCACAGATACGCAGTATTTT. Amino acids: CASSLLAGATDTQYF.

V and J are TRBV30 and TRBJ2-7; 10 bases are shared with TRBD1. Germline V gene sequence: CDR1 GTSNPN, CDR2 SVGIG (reference sequence). Trimming removed 2 bases from V and 2 bases from J; junction bases left unmatched: 6. The CDR3 contains 15 residues. As DNA, the CDR3 is TGTGCCTGGAGTTCCCCGGGACAGGGGACCTACGAGCAGTACTTC. It translates to CAWSSPGQGTYEQYF.

The chain joins TRBV7-9 to TRBJ2-5, with D maybe TRBD2 (6 bases). The CDR3 loop spans 16 amino acids. Trimming pared 6 bases from V and 1 base from J, leaving 18 bases between. The germline V gene encodes CDR1 SEHNR and CDR2 FQNEAQ (reference sequence). The CDR3 region has the DNA TGTGCCAGCAGTTACCCTTTTGGGGGGACCCAAGAGACCCAGTACTTC. It translates to CASSYPFGGTQETQYF.